Each of the 5 T cell receptor beta chains below was sequenced from the same sample in a study of regulatory T cells in long-lasting Graves disease. Time point described: persistent/refractory GD, antithyroid drugs over 5 years with positive TRAb. Extracted RNA from PBMCs served as the source of the TCR library. Arm-PCR of CDR3 regions with iRepertoire HTBI primers generated TCR beta libraries. MiXCR was run by TCRdb on the multiplex PCR reads, yielding one entry per CDR3 protein. The repertoire consists of approximately 380,000 distinct CDR3 sequences, with under 25% occurring once and the leading ten covering less than 25%. Sequences were derived from peripheral blood mononuclear cells (PBMCs), sampled when the disease was refractory, from a patient treated with antithyroid drugs. The receptors come from a female donor with Graves disease.

This chain connects TRBV7-9 to TRBJ1-2; possibly TRBD1 for D (5 bases). The CDR3 is 13 amino acids. Trimming removed 5 bases at V and 8 bases at J, with 15 bases between. Germline V gene lookup returns CDR1 SEHNR and CDR2 FQNEAQ (reference sequence). The CDR3 bases are TGTGCCAGCAGCCCTGGGACCTGGGAGGGCTACACCTTC. As protein: CASSPGTWEGYTF.

This clonotype was observed many times. This chain links TRBV28 with TRBJ1-1, with 8 bases that match TRBD1. The CDR3 runs 13 residues. Germline lookup yields CDR1 MDHEN and CDR2 SYDVKM. V trimming: 5 bases; J trimming: 4 bases; junction bases outside the gene matches: 3. The CDR3 here is CASSPRGPTEAFF. As DNA, the CDR3 is TGTGCCAGCAGTCCCAGGGGGCCCACTGAAGCTTTCTTT.

This clonotype was recorded at least ten times. V and J are TRBV28 and TRBJ2-2; 13 positions match TRBD2. Germline values: CDR1 MDHEN, CDR2 SYDVKM. This CDR3 comprises 18 residues. The J segment lost 4 bases and the V segment lost 6 bases, leaving 11 bases of the junction unmatched. The CDR3 sequence is CASSPGLAGVASTGELFF. The CDR3 DNA follows: TGTGCCAGCAGCCCCGGACTAGCGGGAGTGGCGAGCACCGGGGAGCTGTTTTTT.

In this sample, this clonotype turned up a few times. V gene TRBV10-3 combines with J gene TRBJ2-6, with TRBD1 matching 7 bases. Germline V gene lookup returns CDR1 ENHRY and CDR2 SYGVKD. This CDR3 spans 18 amino acids. After removal of 6 bases from V and 0 bases from J, the junction contained 11 bases not matched to a gene. CDR3 region: CAIREGQVSSSGANVLTF. CDR3 nucleotides: TGTGCCATCAGAGAAGGACAGGTATCGAGCTCTGGGGCCAACGTCCTGACTTTC.

This clonotype was seen a handful of times. The rearrangement links TRBV27 to TRBJ2-1, with 12 bases lining up with TRBD1. The junction had 3 bases not matched to a gene; V was cut back by 2 bases and J by 7 bases. CDR1 MNHEY and CDR2 SMNVEV come from the germline V gene (reference sequence). The CDR3 covers 15 residues. The CDR3 here is CASSLGTGGWNEQFF. DNA for the CDR3: TGTGCCAGCAGTTTAGGGACAGGGGGCTGGAATGAGCAGTTCTTC.